The 14 T cell receptor beta chains below were found in one sample sequenced in a study of blood T cells in healthy people across ages. PCR was performed a second time for roughly 7 to 12 cycles using a sample-barcoded 5' primer and a J-beta primer mix. TCRdb reanalysed the 5' RACE reads using MiXCR and keeps one entry per CDR3 protein. Of about 930,000 distinct CDR3 sequences listed, almost 30% are singletons. These data were also reused for a study on T cells of mothers and their children.

Source material: blood. These receptors were taken from a woman aged 40 to 50 in good health.

This clonotype occurred many times. The rearrangement links TRBV28 to TRBJ2-5, with 11 bases identical to TRBD2. Germline-derived CDR1 and CDR2 are MDHEN and SYDVKM. After removal of 10 bases from V and 2 bases from J, the junction contained 6 bases not matched to a gene. The CDR3 is made up of 14 amino acids. In DNA form, the CDR3 reads TGTGCCACCGGGACTAGCGGAGCTCAAGAGACCCAGTACTTC. Its translation is CATGTSGAQETQYF.

The chain carries TRBV6-2 or TRBV6-3 and TRBJ1-5, with D perhaps TRBD1 (5 bases). V shed 5 bases and J shed 7 bases, with 18 bases lying between them. The CDR3 length is 15 residues. The germline V gene encodes CDR1 MNHEY and CDR2 SVGEGT. This CDR3 reads CASSPRDLPVQPQHF. In DNA form, the CDR3 reads TGTGCCAGCAGTCCTCGGGACCTCCCCGTACAGCCCCAGCATTTT.

The genes are TRBV7-2 and TRBJ2-4; D call uncertain. The CDR3 consists of 13 residues. Germline V gene data show CDR1 as SGHTA and CDR2 as FQGNSA. Trimming took off 3 bases at V and 8 bases at J, with 11 bases between the two ends. CDR3 protein: CASSFDLGDIQYF. The CDR3 bases are TGTGCCAGCAGCTTCGACCTTGGAGACATTCAGTACTTC.

The chain employs TRBV9 and TRBJ1-1; D is possibly TRBD1 (5 bases). Germline V gene data show CDR1 as SGDLS and CDR2 as YYNGEE. CDR3 length equals 14 residues. The V end lost 1 base, the J end lost 4 bases, and 11 bases lay between the germline ends. The CDR3 region has the DNA TGTGCCAGCAGCGTATGGGGCGCGGGCACTGAAGCTTTCTTT. This translates into CASSVWGAGTEAFF.

The V call is TRBV19, the J call TRBJ2-5, with TRBD2 matching 11 bases. CDR1 is LNHDA and CDR2 is SQIVND in the germline V gene (reference sequence). There are 17 residues in the CDR3. V trimming: 1 base; J trimming: 1 base; junction bases outside the gene matches: 5. CDR3 sequence reads: CASSIVPSGGLQETQYF. CDR3 sequence (DNA): TGTGCCAGTAGTATAGTCCCTAGCGGGGGGCTCCAAGAGACCCAGTACTTC.

This clonotype was detected many times. The rearrangement joins TRBV4-1 to TRBJ1-5; D uncertain. Trimming removed 1 base from V and 7 bases from J, with 5 bases in between. Germline V lookup: CDR1 MGHRA, CDR2 YSYEKL. The CDR3 is 12 residues long. CDR3 loop: CASSQANQPQHF. The CDR3 DNA reads as TGCGCCAGCAGCCAAGCAAACCAGCCCCAGCATTTT.

A note on this clonotype: A read error may be the cause here, since a much bigger clone is one base away. The chain recombines TRBV9 with TRBJ2-4; 7 bases fit TRBD2. The end of the DNA fits TRBJ2-7 better, so the J call may be wrong. The germline V gene has CDR1 SGDLS and CDR2 YYNGEE. The CDR3 covers 15 residues. The CDR3 protein is CASGAPLTSNYEQYF. The CDR3 DNA is TGTGCCAGCGGCGCCCCTTTGACTAGCAATTACGAGCAGTACTTC.

This clonotype was found many times. This chain joins TRBV10-3 and TRBJ2-7, with TRBD1 matching over 8 bases. After removal of 8 bases from V and 0 bases from J, the junction contained 6 bases not matched to a gene. This CDR3 has 14 residues. From germline, CDR1 is ENHRY and CDR2 SYGVKD. This CDR3 is CAIGQTGASYEQYF. The DNA of the CDR3 is TGTGCCATCGGACAGACAGGGGCCTCCTACGAGCAGTACTTC.

V usage is TRBV5-1 and J usage is TRBJ1-4; D gene uncertain. Trimming left V 4 bases short and J 5 bases short, with 9 bases between. Germline values: CDR1 SGHRS, CDR2 YFSETQ. This CDR3 region has 13 residues. CDR3 DNA sequence: TGCGCCAGCAGCCCAGGCTCGAATGAAAAACTGTTTTTT. It yields the protein CASSPGSNEKLFF.

For this clonotype: This CDR3 fails to terminate in the conserved phenylalanine or tryptophan, so it likely reflects a read error. The CDR3 DNA is TGTGCCAGCAGCCATGGGATCGGGAGGATTGGAGATACGCAGTATTGT. This codes for CASSHGIGRIGDTQYC. The chain uses TRBV3-1 and TRBJ2-3, with 7 bases aligning to TRBD2. V was clipped by 3 bases and J by 5 bases; unmatched bases: 11. The CDR3 spans 16 residues. Per germline, CDR1 LGHDT and CDR2 YNNKEL (reference sequence).

This clonotype came up a few times. The rearrangement links TRBV3-1 to TRBJ2-1, with 11 bases matching TRBD2. V shed 2 bases, J shed 6 bases, and the junction held 12 bases outside the gene matches. The CDR3 extends over 18 amino acids. Germline V gene data show CDR1 as LGHDT and CDR2 as YNNKEL (reference sequence). The chain's CDR3 is CASSQNPLAGGLRNEQFF. The CDR3 coding sequence is TGTGCCAGCAGCCAAAACCCCCTAGCGGGGGGCCTACGCAATGAGCAGTTCTTC.

The chain is built from TRBV4-3 and TRBJ1-4; D is undetermined. This CDR3 is built from 16 residues. Trimming stripped 0 bases from V and 4 bases from J, with 12 bases between. The germline V gene has CDR1 LGHNA and CDR2 YSLEER. The CDR3 region has the DNA TGCGCCAGCAGCCAAGATCTGGACGGTATTAATGAAAAACTGTTTTTT. Its protein is CASSQDLDGINEKLFF.

The J gene is TRBJ1-3, the V gene TRBV15; D is ambiguous. The V gene lost 0 bases and the J gene lost 4 bases, with 10 bases spanning the gap. The germline CDR1 and CDR2 sequences are LNHNV and YYDKDF (reference sequence). The CDR3 has 15 amino acids. This CDR3 reads CATSRDRTSGNTIYF. CDR3 DNA sequence: TGTGCCACCAGCAGAGATAGGACGTCCGGAAACACCATATATTTT.

The table lists this clonotype with a few counts. The chain joins TRBV5-6 to TRBJ1-2; D is uncertain. V lost 0 bases to trimming and J lost 5 bases, with 11 bases between them. The germline V gene encodes CDR1 SGHDT and CDR2 YYEEEE. This CDR3 is built from 14 residues. Here the CDR3 reads CASSLESTRYGYTF. The CDR3 region has the DNA TGTGCCAGCAGCTTGGAGTCGACCCGGTATGGCTACACCTTC.